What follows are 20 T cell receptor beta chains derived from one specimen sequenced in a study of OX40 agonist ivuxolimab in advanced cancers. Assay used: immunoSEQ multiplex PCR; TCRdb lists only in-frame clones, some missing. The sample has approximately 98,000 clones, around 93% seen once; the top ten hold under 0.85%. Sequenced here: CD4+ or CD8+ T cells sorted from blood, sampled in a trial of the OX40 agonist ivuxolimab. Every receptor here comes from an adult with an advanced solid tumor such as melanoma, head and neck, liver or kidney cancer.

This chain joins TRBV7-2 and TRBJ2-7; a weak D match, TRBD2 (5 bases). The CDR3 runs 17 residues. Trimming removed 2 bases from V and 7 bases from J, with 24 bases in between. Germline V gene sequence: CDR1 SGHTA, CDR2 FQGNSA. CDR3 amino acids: CASSLHRGLAVDREQYF. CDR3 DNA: TGTGCCAGCAGCTTACATCGTGGTCTAGCCGTGGATAGAGAGCAGTACTTC.

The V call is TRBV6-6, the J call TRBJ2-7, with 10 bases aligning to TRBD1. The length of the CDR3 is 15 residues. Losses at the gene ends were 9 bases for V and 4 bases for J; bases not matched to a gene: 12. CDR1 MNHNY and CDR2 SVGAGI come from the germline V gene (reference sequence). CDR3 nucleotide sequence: TGTGCCAGTCAAGATCCGGGACAGGGGACATACGAGCAGTACTTC. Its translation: CASQDPGQGTYEQYF.

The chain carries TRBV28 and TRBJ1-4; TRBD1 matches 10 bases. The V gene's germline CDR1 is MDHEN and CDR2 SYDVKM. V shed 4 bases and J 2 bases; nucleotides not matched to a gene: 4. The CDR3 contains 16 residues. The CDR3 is CASSSTGGATNEKLFF. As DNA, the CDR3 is TGTGCCAGCAGTTCGACAGGGGGCGCGACTAATGAAAAACTGTTTTTT.

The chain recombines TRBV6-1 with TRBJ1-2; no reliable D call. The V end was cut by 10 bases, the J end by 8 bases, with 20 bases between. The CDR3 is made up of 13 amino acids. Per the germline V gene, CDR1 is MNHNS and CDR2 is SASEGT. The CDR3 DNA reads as TGTGCCATCAAGGCGGTGGGCCGTTTGGGCTACACCTTC. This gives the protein CAIKAVGRLGYTF.

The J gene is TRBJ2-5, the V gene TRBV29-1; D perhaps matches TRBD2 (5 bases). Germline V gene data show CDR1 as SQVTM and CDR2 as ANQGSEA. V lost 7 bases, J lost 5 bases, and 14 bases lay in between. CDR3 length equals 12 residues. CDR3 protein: CSALTEVETQYF. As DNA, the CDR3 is TGCAGCGCCCTAACGGAGGTGGAGACCCAGTACTTC.

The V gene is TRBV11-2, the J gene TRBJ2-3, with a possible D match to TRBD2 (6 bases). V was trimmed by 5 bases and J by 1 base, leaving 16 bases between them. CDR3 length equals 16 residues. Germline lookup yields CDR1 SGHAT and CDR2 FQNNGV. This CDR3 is CASSHYGGMGTDTQYF. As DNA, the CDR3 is TGTGCCAGCAGCCACTACGGAGGGATGGGCACAGATACGCAGTATTTT.

The CDR3 protein is CASSYSASSHTDTQYF. CDR3 sequence (DNA): TGTGCCAGCAGTTACTCGGCCAGCAGCCACACAGATACGCAGTATTTT. The chain uses TRBV6-6 and TRBJ2-3; no clear D. The ends were cut back, 0 bases at V and 2 bases at J, with 12 bases in the middle. The CDR3 runs to 16 residues. CDR1 and CDR2 (germline): MNHNY, SVGAGI (reference sequence).

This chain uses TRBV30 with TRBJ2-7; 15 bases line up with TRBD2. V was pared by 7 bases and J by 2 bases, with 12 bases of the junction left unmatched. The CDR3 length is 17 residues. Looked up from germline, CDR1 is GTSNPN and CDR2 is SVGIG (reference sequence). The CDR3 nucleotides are TGTGCCTTTTCTACGGGGACTAGCGGGGGGCTAGCCTACGAGCAGTACTTC. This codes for CAFSTGTSGGLAYEQYF. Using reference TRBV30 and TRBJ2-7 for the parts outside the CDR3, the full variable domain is SQTIHQWPATLVQPVGSPLSLECTVEGTSNPNLYWYRQAAGRGLQLLFYSVGIGQISSEVPQNLSASRPQDRQFILSSKKLLLSDSGFYLCAFSTGTSGGLAYEQYFGPGTRLTVT.

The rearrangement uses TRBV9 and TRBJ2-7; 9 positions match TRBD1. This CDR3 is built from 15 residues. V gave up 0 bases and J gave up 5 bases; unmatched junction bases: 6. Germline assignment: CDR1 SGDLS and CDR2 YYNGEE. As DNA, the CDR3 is TGTGCCAGCAGCGTAGCTACAGGGGGCATCGACGAGCAGTACTTC. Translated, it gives CASSVATGGIDEQYF.

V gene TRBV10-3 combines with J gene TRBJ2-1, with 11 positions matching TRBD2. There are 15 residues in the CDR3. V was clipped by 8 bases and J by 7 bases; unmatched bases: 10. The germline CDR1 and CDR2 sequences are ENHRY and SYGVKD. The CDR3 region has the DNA TGTGCCATCTCTGGGTCCGGGACTAGCGGTAATGAGCAGTTCTTC. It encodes CAISGSGTSGNEQFF.

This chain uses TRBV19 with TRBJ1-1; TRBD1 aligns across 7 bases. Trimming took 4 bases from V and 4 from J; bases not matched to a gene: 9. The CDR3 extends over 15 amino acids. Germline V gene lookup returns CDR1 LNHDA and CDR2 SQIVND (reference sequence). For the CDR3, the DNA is TGTGCCAGTAGTAGCGCCGACAGGGTTGGCACTGAAGCTTTCTTT. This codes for CASSSADRVGTEAFF.

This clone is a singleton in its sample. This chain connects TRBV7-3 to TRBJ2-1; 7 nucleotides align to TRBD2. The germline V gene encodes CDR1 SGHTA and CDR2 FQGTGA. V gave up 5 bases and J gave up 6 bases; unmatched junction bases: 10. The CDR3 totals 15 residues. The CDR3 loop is CASSDRAAGVNEQFF. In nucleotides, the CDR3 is TGTGCCAGCAGCGATCGGGCTGCGGGGGTCAATGAGCAGTTCTTC. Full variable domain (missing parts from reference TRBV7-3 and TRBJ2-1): GAGVSQTPSNKVTEKGKYVELRCDPISGHTALYWYRQSLGQGPEFLIYFQGTGAADDSGLPNDRFFAVRPEGSVSTLKIQRTERGDSAVYLCASSDRAAGVNEQFFGPGTRLTVL.

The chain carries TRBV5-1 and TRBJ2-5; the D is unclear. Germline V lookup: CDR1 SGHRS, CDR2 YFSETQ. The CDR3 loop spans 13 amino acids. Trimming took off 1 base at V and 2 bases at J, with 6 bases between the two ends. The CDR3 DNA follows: TGCGCCAGCAGCTTGTCCAAACAAGAGACCCAGTACTTC. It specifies CASSLSKQETQYF.

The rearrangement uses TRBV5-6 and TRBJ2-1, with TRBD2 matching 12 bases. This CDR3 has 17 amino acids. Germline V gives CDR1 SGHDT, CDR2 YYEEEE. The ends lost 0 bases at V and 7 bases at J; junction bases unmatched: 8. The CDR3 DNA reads TGTGCCAGCAGCTTGGAGCTCCTAGCGGGGGGGCCAAATGAGCAGTTCTTC. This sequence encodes CASSLELLAGGPNEQFF.

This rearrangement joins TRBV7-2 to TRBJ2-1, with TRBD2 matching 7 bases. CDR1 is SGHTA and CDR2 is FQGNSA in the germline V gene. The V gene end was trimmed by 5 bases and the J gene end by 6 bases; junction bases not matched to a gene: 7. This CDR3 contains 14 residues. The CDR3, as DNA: TGTGCCAGCAGCGGGGGACTACATGGCAATGAGCAGTTCTTC. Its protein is CASSGGLHGNEQFF.

In DNA form, the CDR3 reads TGTGCCAGCAGTCCGCGCGGGCTCTCATACAATGAGCAGTTCTTC. Amino acids: CASSPRGLSYNEQFF. The chain combines TRBV2 with TRBJ2-1; D is perhaps TRBD2 (5 bases). This CDR3 has 15 residues. In germline, CDR1 is SNHLY, CDR2 FYNNEI. V lost 5 bases to trimming and J lost 4 bases, with 15 bases between them.

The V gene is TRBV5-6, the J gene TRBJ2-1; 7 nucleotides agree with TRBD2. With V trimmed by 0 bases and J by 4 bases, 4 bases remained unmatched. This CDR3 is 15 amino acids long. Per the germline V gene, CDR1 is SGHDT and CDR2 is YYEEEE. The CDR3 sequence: CASSLAGGRYNEQFF. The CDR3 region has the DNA TGTGCCAGCAGCTTGGCGGGAGGAAGGTACAATGAGCAGTTCTTC. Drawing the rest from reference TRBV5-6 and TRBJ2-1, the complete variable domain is DAGVTQSPTHLIKTRGQQVTLRCSPKSGHDTVSWYQQALGQGPQFIFQYYEEEERQRGNFPDRFSGHQFPNYSSELNVNALLLGDSALYLCASSLAGGRYNEQFFGPGTRLTVL.

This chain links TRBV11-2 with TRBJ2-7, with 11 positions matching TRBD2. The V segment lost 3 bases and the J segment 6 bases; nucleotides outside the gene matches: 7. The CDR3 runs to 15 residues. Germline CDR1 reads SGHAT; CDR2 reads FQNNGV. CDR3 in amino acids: CASSLDSSGRTEQYF. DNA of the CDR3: TGTGCCAGCAGCTTGGACTCTAGCGGGAGGACCGAGCAGTACTTC.

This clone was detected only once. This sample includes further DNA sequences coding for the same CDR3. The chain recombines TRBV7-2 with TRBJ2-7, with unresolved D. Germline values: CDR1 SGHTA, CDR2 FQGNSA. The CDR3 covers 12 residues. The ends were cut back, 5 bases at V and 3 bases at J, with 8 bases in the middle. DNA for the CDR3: TGTGCCAGCAGCCTCTCGGGCTACGAGCAGTACTTC. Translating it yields CASSLSGYEQYF.

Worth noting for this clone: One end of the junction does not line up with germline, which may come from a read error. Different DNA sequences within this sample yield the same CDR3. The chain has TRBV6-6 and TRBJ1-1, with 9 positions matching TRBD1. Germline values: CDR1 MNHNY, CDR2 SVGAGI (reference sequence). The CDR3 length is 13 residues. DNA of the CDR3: TGTGCCAGCAGTGACAGGGGGTGGACTGAAGCCTTCTTT. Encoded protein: CASSDRGWTEAFF.